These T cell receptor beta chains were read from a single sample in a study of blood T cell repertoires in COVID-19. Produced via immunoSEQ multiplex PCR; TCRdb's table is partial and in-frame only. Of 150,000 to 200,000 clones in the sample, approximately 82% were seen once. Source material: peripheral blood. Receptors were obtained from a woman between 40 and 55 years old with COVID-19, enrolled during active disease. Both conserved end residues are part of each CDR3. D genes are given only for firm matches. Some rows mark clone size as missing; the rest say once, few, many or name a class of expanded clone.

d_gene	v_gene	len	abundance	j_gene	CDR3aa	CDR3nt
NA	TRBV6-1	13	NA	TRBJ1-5	CASRPRVPVPQHF	TGTGCCAGCAGGCCCAGGGTCCCAGTGCCCCAGCATTTT
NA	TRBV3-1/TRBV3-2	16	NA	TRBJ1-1	CASSPPGWRAGAEAFF	TGTGCCAGCAGCCCCCCAGGGTGGAGGGCGGGAGCTGAAGCTTTCTTT
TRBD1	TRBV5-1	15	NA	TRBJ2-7	CASSLRDREVNEQYF	TGCGCCAGCAGCCTCCGGGACAGGGAAGTGAACGAGCAGTACTTC
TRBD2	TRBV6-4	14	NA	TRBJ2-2	CASSASGSTGELFF	TGTGCCAGCAGTGCTAGCGGGAGCACCGGGGAGCTGTTTTTT
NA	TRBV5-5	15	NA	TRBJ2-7	CASSLGGQGTYEQYF	TGTGCCAGCAGCTTGGGGGGTCAGGGGACCTACGAGCAGTACTTC
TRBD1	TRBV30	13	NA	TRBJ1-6	CAFRDSRNSPLHF	TGTGCCTTCCGGGACAGTCGTAATTCACCCCTCCACTTT
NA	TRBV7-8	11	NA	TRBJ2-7	CASSLKTVPFF	TGTGCCAGCAGCTTGAAGACAGTTCCTTTCTTC
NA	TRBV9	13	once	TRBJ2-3	CASSVEGTDTQYF	TGTGCCAGCAGCGTAGAGGGGACAGATACGCAGTATTTT
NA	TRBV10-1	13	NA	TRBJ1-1	CASRAGLNTEAFF	TGCGCCAGCAGAGCAGGGTTGAACACTGAAGCTTTCTTT
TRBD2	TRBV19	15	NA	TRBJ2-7	CASSIELAVSYEQYF	TGTGCCAGTAGTATCGAACTAGCGGTCTCCTACGAGCAGTACTTC
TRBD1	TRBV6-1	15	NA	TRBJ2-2	CASSDRTGGVGELFF	TGTGCCAGCAGTGACCGGACAGGGGGGGTCGGGGAGCTGTTTTTT
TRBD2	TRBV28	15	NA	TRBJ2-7	CASSQTSGRAYEQYF	TGTGCCAGCAGTCAGACTAGCGGGAGGGCCTACGAGCAGTACTTC
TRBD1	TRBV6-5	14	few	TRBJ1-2	CASSNVQGNYGYTF	TGTGCCAGCAGTAATGTACAGGGGAACTATGGCTACACCTTC
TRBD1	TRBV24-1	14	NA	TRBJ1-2	CATSDSGQGYGYTF	TGTGCCACCAGTGACTCCGGACAGGGGTATGGCTACACCTTC
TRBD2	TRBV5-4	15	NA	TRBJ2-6	CASSSGGAGANVLTF	TGTGCCAGCAGCTCGGGGGGGGCAGGGGCCAACGTCCTGACTTTC
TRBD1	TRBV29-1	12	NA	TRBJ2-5	CSVVQGVETQYF	TGCAGCGTTGTACAGGGGGTGGAGACCCAGTACTTC
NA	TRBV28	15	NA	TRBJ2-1	CASRGGAGRGHEQFF	TGTGCCAGCAGGGGCGGGGCGGGAAGGGGGCATGAGCAGTTCTTC
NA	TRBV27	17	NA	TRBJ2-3	CASSLSLGASGTDTQYF	TGTGCCAGCAGTTTATCACTTGGGGCTAGCGGCACAGATACGCAGTATTTT
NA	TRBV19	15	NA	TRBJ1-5	CASSIDRVGNQPQHF	TGTGCCAGTAGTATAGATCGAGTGGGCAATCAGCCCCAGCATTTT
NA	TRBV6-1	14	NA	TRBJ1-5	CASSERFSNQPQHF	TGTGCCAGCAGTGAACGGTTTAGCAATCAGCCCCAGCATTTT
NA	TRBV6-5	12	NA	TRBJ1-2	CASASGASGYTF	TGTGCCAGCGCGTCAGGGGCGAGTGGCTACACCTTC
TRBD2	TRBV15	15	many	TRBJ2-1	CATSRDRGGYNEQFF	TGTGCCACCAGCAGAGACCGGGGGGGTTACAATGAGCAGTTCTTC
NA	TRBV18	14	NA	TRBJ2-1	CASSPKSGTNEQFF	TGTGCCAGCTCACCTAAAAGCGGAACCAATGAGCAGTTCTTC
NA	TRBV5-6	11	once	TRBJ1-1	CASSLASEAFF	TGTGCCAGCAGCTTGGCCTCTGAAGCTTTCTTT
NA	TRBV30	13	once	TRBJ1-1	CAWEGQLNTEAFF	TGTGCCTGGGAAGGACAGCTGAACACTGAAGCTTTCTTT
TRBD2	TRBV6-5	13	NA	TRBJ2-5	CASSRGGGKTQYF	TGTGCCAGCAGTCGGGGGGGCGGGAAGACCCAGTACTTC
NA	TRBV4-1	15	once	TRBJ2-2	CASSQRTENTGELFF	TGCGCCAGCAGCCAACGGACAGAGAACACCGGGGAGCTGTTTTTT
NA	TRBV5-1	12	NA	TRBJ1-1	CASSFQGEEAFF	TGCGCCAGCAGCTTTCAGGGCGAAGAAGCTTTCTTT
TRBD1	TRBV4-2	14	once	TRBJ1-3	CASSPDRDSDTIYF	TGTGCCAGCAGCCCGGATCGGGACAGCGACACCATATATTTT
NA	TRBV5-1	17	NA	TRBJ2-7	CASSPGGFSGRFYEQYF	TGCGCCAGCAGCCCTGGTGGGTTCAGCGGGCGCTTCTACGAGCAGTACTTC
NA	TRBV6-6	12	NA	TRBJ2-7	CASSYKPYEQYF	TGTGCCAGCAGTTACAAGCCCTACGAGCAGTACTTC
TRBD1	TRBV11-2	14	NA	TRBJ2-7	CASSLGQTPYEQYF	TGTGCCAGCAGCCTGGGACAGACCCCCTACGAGCAGTACTTC
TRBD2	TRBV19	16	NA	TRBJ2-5	CASSMSGLAGTETQYF	TGTGCCAGTAGTATGAGCGGACTAGCGGGGACCGAGACCCAGTACTTC
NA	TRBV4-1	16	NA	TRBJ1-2	CASSQDFQAAHYGYTF	TGCGCCAGCAGCCAAGACTTTCAGGCAGCTCACTATGGCTACACCTTC
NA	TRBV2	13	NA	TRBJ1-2	CASRPQGADGYTF	TGTGCCAGCAGGCCACAGGGTGCTGATGGCTACACCTTC
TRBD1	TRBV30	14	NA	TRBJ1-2	CAWSVRRGRYGYTF	TGTGCCTGGAGTGTTCGAAGGGGGCGCTATGGCTACACCTTC
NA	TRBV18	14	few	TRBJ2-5	CASGLNRGGETQYF	TGTGCCAGTGGTCTCAACAGGGGGGGAGAGACCCAGTACTTC
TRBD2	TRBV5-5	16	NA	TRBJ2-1	CASSYTVGTTYNEQFF	TGTGCCAGCAGCTACACGGTGGGGACTACGTACAATGAGCAGTTCTTC
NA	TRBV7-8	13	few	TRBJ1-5	CASSDRQYQPQHF	TGTGCCAGCAGCGACCGACAGTATCAGCCCCAGCATTTT
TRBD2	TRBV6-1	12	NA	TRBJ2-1	CASKKREGEQFF	TGTGCCAGCAAGAAGCGGGAGGGGGAGCAGTTCTTC
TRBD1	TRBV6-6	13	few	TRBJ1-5	CASSTGGGQPQHF	TGTGCCAGCAGTACAGGGGGGGGACAGCCCCAGCATTTT
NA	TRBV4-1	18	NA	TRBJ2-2	CASSQDPRHRANTGELFF	TGCGCCAGCAGCCAAGATCCAAGGCACAGGGCGAACACCGGGGAGCTGTTTTTT
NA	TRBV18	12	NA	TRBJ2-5	CASSPLQETQYF	TGTGCCAGCTCACCACTACAAGAGACCCAGTACTTC
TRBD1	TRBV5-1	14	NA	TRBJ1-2	CASSRQGQEDGYTF	TGCGCCAGCAGCCGCCAGGGACAGGAAGATGGCTACACCTTC
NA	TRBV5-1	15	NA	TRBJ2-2	CASSSGHVFTGELFF	TGCGCCAGCAGCTCCGGACACGTTTTCACCGGGGAGCTGTTTTTT
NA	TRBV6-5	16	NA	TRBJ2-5	CASSYWGRGRQETQYF	TGTGCCAGCAGTTATTGGGGCAGGGGGAGGCAGGAGACCCAGTACTTC
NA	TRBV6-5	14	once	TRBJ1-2	CASSSPTAFYGYTF	TGTGCCAGCAGTTCCCCCACCGCGTTCTATGGCTACACCTTC
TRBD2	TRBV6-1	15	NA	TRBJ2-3	CASSESGVSTDTQYF	TGTGCCAGCAGTGAGAGCGGGGTTAGCACAGATACGCAGTATTTT
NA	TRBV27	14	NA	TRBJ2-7	CASSPAAWTGEQYF	TGTGCCAGCAGTCCCGCAGCCTGGACGGGGGAGCAGTACTTC
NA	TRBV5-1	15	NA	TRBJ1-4	CASNTGPGTNEKLFF	TGCGCCAGCAATACAGGGCCGGGAACTAATGAAAAACTGTTTTTT
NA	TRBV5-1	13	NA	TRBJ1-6	CASSLVQNSPLHF	TGCGCCAGCAGCTTGGTCCAGAATTCACCCCTCCACTTT
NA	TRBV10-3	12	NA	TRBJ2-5	CAIGGPQETQYF	TGTGCCATCGGGGGCCCCCAGGAGACCCAGTACTTC
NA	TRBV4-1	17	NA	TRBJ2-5	CASSQGVALPGQETQYF	TGCGCCAGCAGCCAAGGGGTTGCCTTACCGGGACAAGAGACCCAGTACTTC